This TCR beta chain derives from a study of T cells in Graves' hyperthyroidism and ophthalmopathy. Study-level information: The blood sample was taken at first diagnosis, before treatment began. General study results and limits: Most thyroid clonotypes expanded above 0.001 were also detected in blood. Patients with ophthalmopathy were separated from those with stable hyperthyroidism by a 13 V-J model.

This clonotype was observed a few times. Its specificity is unknown. Enrolled ophthalmopathy patients presented with a Clinical Activity Score of at least 3, a NOSPECS grade of at least 4, and disease duration under 3 months. The CDR3 runs to 12 residues. V gave up 0 bases and J gave up 3 bases, with 4 bases separating them. Germline CDR1 and CDR2: SGHRS and YFSETQ. There were TCR beta CDR3 regions amplified from RNA transcripts. The HTBI set primed first-round TCR CDR3 RT-PCR. MiXCR was run by TCRdb on the multiplex PCR reads, yielding one entry per CDR3 protein. The table lists 560,000 or so distinct CDR3 sequences, just under 20% of them singletons, with roughly 50% in the top ten.

The clonotype was recovered from a man between 40 and 49 years old with Graves' ophthalmopathy. V and J are TRBV5-1 and TRBJ2-7; D uncertain. Sequenced input: blood. CDR3 nucleotides: TGCGCCAGCAGCTTGGATGACTACGAGCAGTACTTC. Translation: CASSLDDYEQYF.